This is a list of T cell receptor beta chains from one sample in a study of Graves' ophthalmopathy and Graves' hyperthyroidism. TCRdb ran MiXCR on the multiplex PCR reads and lists one entry per CDR3 protein. In the table there are 900,000 to 1,200,000 distinct CDR3 sequences, 36% of which are singletons. Sample: peripheral blood or thyroid tissue (not recorded which). The receptors were gathered from an adult man with Graves' hyperthyroidism. CDR3s include the opening cysteine and the closing phenylalanine or tryptophan. The order of the fields is V gene, J gene, clone size, D gene, CDR3 DNA, CDR3 protein. A D gene is named only where the DNA matches it firmly. For some rows the clone size is stated as once, few or many, or as a class when expanded; others skip it.

V: TRBV5-1
J: TRBJ2-2
size: -
D: TRBD1
DNA: TGTGCCAGCATCCAAATCGGGACAGGGGACACCGGGGAGCTGCTTTTT
CDR3: CASIQIGTGDTGELLF

V: TRBV2
J: TRBJ2-2
size: -
D: -
DNA: TGTGCCAGCACTCAAGTCAGGGGGGACGGGGAGCTGTTTTTT
CDR3: CASTQVRGDGELFF

V: TRBV9
J: TRBJ1-2
size: -
D: -
DNA: TGTGCCAGCGTTGGGAGGGACACCTATGGCTACACCTTC
CDR3: CASVGRDTYGYTF

V: TRBV5-6
J: TRBJ1-3
size: many
D: -
DNA: TGTGCCAGCAGCTTCGCGAGGGGGAACTCTGGAAACACCATATATTTT
CDR3: CASSFARGNSGNTIYF

V: TRBV25-1
J: TRBJ1-2
size: few
D: TRBD1
DNA: TGTGCCAGCAGGGGACAGGTACTCTATGGCTACACCTTC
CDR3: CASRGQVLYGYTF

V: TRBV11-2
J: TRBJ2-5
size: once
D: -
DNA: TGTGCCAGCAGCTTTCGGGGAGAAGACCAAGAGACCCAGTACTTC
CDR3: CASSFRGEDQETQYF

V: TRBV29-1
J: TRBJ2-7
size: many
D: TRBD2
DNA: TGCAGCGTTGCCTCGGGACTAGCGGCCCAGGGCTACGAGCAGTACTTC
CDR3: CSVASGLAAQGYEQYF

V: TRBV6-5
J: TRBJ1-2
size: once
D: TRBD1
DNA: TGTGCCAGCAGTTCTGGACAGGGGTTAAGCTTC
CDR3: CASSSGQGLSF

V: TRBV12-3/TRBV12-4
J: TRBJ1-2
size: -
D: TRBD1
DNA: TGTGCCAGCAGTAGGACAGGCAGGAACTATGGCTGCACCTTC
CDR3: CASSRTGRNYGCTF

V: TRBV7-8
J: TRBJ2-5
size: many
D: -
DNA: TGTGCCAGCAGCTTAGTGACGGGCCTGGGCGCCCAGTACTTC
CDR3: CASSLVTGLGAQYF

V: TRBV7-6
J: TRBJ1-6
size: -
D: TRBD1
DNA: TGTGCCAGCAGCCCCCAAGACAGGGGGCTTTCACCCCTCCACTTT
CDR3: CASSPQDRGLSPLHF

V: TRBV25-1
J: TRBJ2-1
size: -
D: TRBD2
DNA: TGTGCCAGCAGTGAATCGGGGGGGATTGGCTCCTACAATGAGCAGTTCTTC
CDR3: CASSESGGIGSYNEQFF

V: TRBV20-1
J: TRBJ2-5
size: many
D: TRBD1
DNA: TGCAGTGCACTCCGAGGACAGGGACAAGAGACCCAGTACTTC
CDR3: CSALRGQGQETQYF

V: TRBV7-2
J: TRBJ1-5
size: many
D: -
DNA: TGTGCCAGCAGCTTAGCATTCGGGCAGGGGAGCAATCAGCCCCAGCATTTT
CDR3: CASSLAFGQGSNQPQHF

V: TRBV20-1
J: TRBJ2-5
size: many
D: -
DNA: TGCAGTGCTAGATTGGGCAGCAAAGAGACCCAGTACTTC
CDR3: CSARLGSKETQYF

V: TRBV25-1
J: TRBJ1-2
size: -
D: -
DNA: TGTGCCAGCAGTGATGTTGAAGGCTACACCTTC
CDR3: CASSDVEGYTF

V: TRBV10-3
J: TRBJ2-6
size: many
D: -
DNA: TGTGCCATCAGTGAGTCAGTATCTGGGGCCAACGTCCTGACTTTC
CDR3: CAISESVSGANVLTF

V: TRBV10-2
J: TRBJ2-7
size: few
D: -
DNA: TGCGCCAGCAGTGGGGACGGGCCAAATGGGCAGTACTTC
CDR3: CASSGDGPNGQYF

V: TRBV29-1
J: TRBJ2-7
size: many
D: -
DNA: TGCAGCGCTGGCGGGCTTAACTACGAGCAGTACTTC
CDR3: CSAGGLNYEQYF